These 27 T cell receptor beta chains were sequenced from one sample in a study of cytomegalovirus exposure and HLA in healthy donors. PCR involved 60 Vbeta and 13 Jbeta primers. The protocol was immunoSEQ multiplex PCR, while the TCRdb copy is restricted to in-frame clones and leaves out a portion. The sample has about 150,000 clones; over 75% are singletons. Material: PBMCs. These receptors were taken from a man aged 25-45 years in good health and CMV-seropositive.

The chain carries TRBV5-1 and TRBJ2-2; tentative D call: TRBD2 (5 bases). Germline CDR1 is SGHRS and CDR2 is YFSETQ. The CDR3 has 15 amino acids. V was trimmed by 0 bases and J by 5 bases, leaving 11 bases between them. CDR3 DNA sequence: TGCGCCAGCAGCTTGGCCGGGATTGGTACCGGGGAGCTGTTTTTT. Encoded protein: CASSLAGIGTGELFF.

The chain links TRBV10-1 to TRBJ1-2; D may be TRBD1 (5 bases). Trimming removed 10 bases at V and 3 bases at J, with 27 bases between. This CDR3 has 17 amino acids. Germline-derived CDR1 and CDR2 are WNHNN and SYGVQD (reference sequence). CDR3 protein: CATSGTPPAAFHYGYTF. CDR3 DNA: TGCGCCACCTCCGGGACTCCTCCAGCTGCCTTTCACTATGGCTACACCTTC.

The V call is TRBV19, the J call TRBJ1-4; TRBD1 matches 8 bases. Germline lookup yields CDR1 LNHDA and CDR2 SQIVND (reference sequence). This CDR3 is built from 16 residues. The ends lost 4 bases at V and 5 bases at J; junction bases unmatched: 9. In DNA form, the CDR3 reads TGTGCCAGTAGTACAGCGGACAGGGCCATCAATGAAAAACTGTTTTTT. Encoded protein: CASSTADRAINEKLFF.

A few counts support this clone. Other DNA sequences in this sample translate to the same CDR3. The chain joins TRBV15 to TRBJ2-1, with D perhaps TRBD2 (5 bases). CDR3 length: 15 residues. Germline CDR1 and CDR2: LNHNV and YYDKDF (reference sequence). The V gene lost 4 bases and the J gene lost 6 bases, with 16 bases spanning the gap. This CDR3 is CATSILAGPANEQFF. The DNA of the CDR3 is TGTGCCACCAGCATCCTTGCGGGCCCCGCCAATGAGCAGTTCTTC.

The CDR3 nucleotides read TGTGCCAGCAGCTCAAAGGGACAGCTCTACGAGCAGTACTTC. Encoded protein: CASSSKGQLYEQYF. This chain connects TRBV7-2 to TRBJ2-7, with 7 bases aligning to TRBD1. From germline, CDR1 is SGHTA and CDR2 FQGNSA. CDR3 length equals 14 residues. V was clipped by 4 bases and J by 3 bases; unmatched bases: 6.

This chain uses TRBV5-1 with TRBJ2-7, with 7 bases matching TRBD1. The CDR3 length is 14 residues. Trimming cost V 0 bases and J 2 bases; bases outside gene matches: 2. Germline V gives CDR1 SGHRS, CDR2 YFSETQ. The CDR3 DNA is TGCGCCAGCAGCTTGGGGGACAGAACCTACGAGCAGTACTTC. The encoded protein is CASSLGDRTYEQYF.

J is TRBJ2-2 and V is TRBV9; D not certain. Germline-derived CDR1 and CDR2 are SGDLS and YYNGEE. This CDR3 region has 15 residues. V lost 0 bases and J 0 bases, leaving 6 bases between the germline ends. CDR3 loop: CASSVATANTGELFF. The CDR3 DNA sequence: TGTGCCAGCAGCGTAGCTACTGCGAACACCGGGGAGCTGTTTTTT.

The gene calls are TRBV18 and TRBJ2-5, with D perhaps matching TRBD1 (6 bases). CDR1 is KGHSH and CDR2 is LQKENI in the germline V gene. Trimming removed 3 bases from V and 2 bases from J, with 10 bases in between. This CDR3 contains 14 residues. In DNA form, the CDR3 reads TGTGCCAGCTCACCGACGGACAGACAAGAGACCCAGTACTTC. Translating it yields CASSPTDRQETQYF.

The chain couples TRBV7-2 to TRBJ1-2; no firm D call. V lost 7 bases, J lost 2 bases, and 14 bases lay in between. In germline, CDR1 is SGHTA, CDR2 FQGNSA. This CDR3 is built from 14 residues. Here the CDR3 reads CASTGVGLNYGYTF. CDR3 DNA sequence: TGTGCCAGCACGGGAGTCGGGCTGAACTATGGCTACACCTTC.

J is TRBJ2-5 and V is TRBV5-8; no firm D call. CDR1 and CDR2 (germline): SGHTS, YDEGEE. Trimming removed 2 bases from V and 7 bases from J, with 12 bases in between. The CDR3 is 13 residues long. The CDR3 coding sequence is TGTGCCAGCAGCTTAGGTCTAGGCGGGACCCAGTACTTC. The encoded protein is CASSLGLGGTQYF.

This chain's CDR3 is CASRQTGMNTGELFF. The DNA of the CDR3 is TGTGCCAGTAGGCAGACAGGGATGAACACCGGGGAGCTGTTTTTT. The V call is TRBV19, the J call TRBJ2-2; TRBD1 aligns across 7 bases. This CDR3 is built from 15 residues. CDR1 is LNHDA, CDR2 SQIVND, per germline (reference sequence). The V gene end was trimmed by 6 bases and the J gene end by 1 base; junction bases not matched to a gene: 5.

This rearrangement joins TRBV5-4 to TRBJ2-1; 12 bases fit TRBD2. CDR3 length: 16 residues. V gave up 5 bases and J gave up 2 bases; unmatched junction bases: 5. Germline V CDR1 and CDR2: SGHNT, YYREEE (reference sequence). CDR3 in amino acids: CASRPGLAGTYNEQFF. The CDR3 DNA reads as TGTGCCAGCAGGCCCGGACTAGCGGGGACCTACAATGAGCAGTTCTTC. Looking up the rest from reference TRBV5-4 and TRBJ2-1 gives the full variable domain: ETGVTQSPTHLIKTRGQQVTLRCSSQSGHNTVSWYQQALGQGPQFIFQYYREEENGRGNFPPRFSGLQFPNYSSELNVNALELDDSALYLCASRPGLAGTYNEQFFGPGTRLTVL.

Concerning this clone itself: The sample contains more than one DNA sequence encoding this CDR3. The chain has TRBV28 and TRBJ2-2, with D perhaps matching TRBD2 (7 bases). This CDR3 comprises 15 residues. CDR1 MDHEN and CDR2 SYDVKM come from the germline V gene. V lost 3 bases and J lost 2, with 10 bases in between. Here the CDR3 reads CASSFGGANTGELFF. The CDR3 coding sequence is TGTGCCAGCAGTTTTGGGGGGGCCAACACCGGGGAGCTGTTTTTT.

V and J are TRBV18 and TRBJ2-1; tentative D call: TRBD1 (6 bases). This CDR3 comprises 15 residues. Germline assignment: CDR1 KGHSH and CDR2 LQKENI. Trimming stripped 6 bases from V and 8 bases from J, with 20 bases between. CDR3 DNA: TGTGCCAGCTCCCCCCCCAGGGGACACACCGATGAGCAGTTCTTC. This codes for CASSPPRGHTDEQFF.

The rearrangement uses TRBV19 and TRBJ1-5; 7 bases are a match to TRBD1. V was clipped by 5 bases and J by 2 bases; unmatched bases: 3. This CDR3 has 14 residues. Germline V lookup: CDR1 LNHDA, CDR2 SQIVND (reference sequence). The DNA of the CDR3 is TGTGCCAGTAGTGGGGACAGTGGCAATCAGCCCCAGCATTTT. This codes for CASSGDSGNQPQHF.

CDR3 in amino acids: CASNRGGSSGANVLTF. As DNA, the CDR3 is TGTGCCAGCAACCGGGGGGGGTCCTCTGGGGCCAACGTCCTGACTTTC. The J gene is TRBJ2-6, the V gene TRBV28; 8 bases map to TRBD2. V lost 7 bases to trimming and J lost 0 bases; unmatched junction nucleotides: 5. CDR3 length: 16 residues. Germline lookup yields CDR1 MDHEN and CDR2 SYDVKM.

The V gene is TRBV30, the J gene TRBJ1-5; possible D gene TRBD1, 5 bases. V dropped 0 bases and J dropped 7 bases, with 10 bases sitting between them. This CDR3 region has 13 residues. CDR1 is GTSNPN, CDR2 SVGIG, per germline (reference sequence). The CDR3 protein is CAWSVSDSQPQHF. CDR3 sequence (DNA): TGTGCCTGGAGTGTATCAGACAGCCAGCCCCAGCATTTT.

This sequence joins TRBV28 and TRBJ2-5, with TRBD2 matching 7 bases. The germline gives CDR1 MDHEN, CDR2 SYDVKM. Trimming at V came to 3 bases and at J to 2 bases, leaving 6 bases not matched to a gene. The CDR3 has 15 amino acids. The CDR3 coding sequence is TGTGCCAGCAGTTTCCGGACTAGACGTCAAGAGACCCAGTACTTC. This sequence encodes CASSFRTRRQETQYF.

The CDR3 here is CASSRTEQETQYF. CDR3 DNA sequence: TGTGCCAGCAGCCGGACAGAACAAGAGACCCAGTACTTC. The rearrangement uses TRBV5-4 and TRBJ2-5; D perhaps matches TRBD1 (6 bases). The ends were cut back, 4 bases at V and 2 bases at J, with 9 bases in the middle. This CDR3 is built from 13 residues. Germline CDR1 and CDR2: SGHNT and YYREEE (reference sequence).

J is TRBJ2-2 and V is TRBV30, with 7 nucleotides matching TRBD2. Germline assignment: CDR1 GTSNPN and CDR2 SVGIG (reference sequence). Trimming at V came to 5 bases and at J to 7 bases, leaving 10 bases not matched to a gene. The length of the CDR3 is 14 residues. This CDR3 reads CAWGSGSRIGELFF. The DNA of the CDR3 is TGTGCCTGGGGTAGCGGGTCCCGGATCGGGGAGCTGTTTTTT.

The chain combines TRBV6-5 with TRBJ2-3; 8 bases match TRBD2. The germline V gene has CDR1 MNHEY and CDR2 SVGAGI. The CDR3 has 13 amino acids. V gave up 5 bases and J gave up 6 bases; unmatched junction bases: 4. In nucleotides, the CDR3 is TGTGCCAGCAGTGCAGCGGGGGCGGATACGCAGTATTTT. Translation gives CASSAAGADTQYF.

V gene TRBV2 combines with J gene TRBJ1-6; TRBD1 matches at 9 bases. Germline lookup yields CDR1 SNHLY and CDR2 FYNNEI. J gave up 7 bases and V 5 bases, and 6 bases lay outside the gene matches. This CDR3 contains 15 residues. CDR3 in amino acids: CASSPNGQGNSPLHF. The CDR3 nucleotides are TGTGCCAGCAGTCCAAACGGACAGGGGAATTCACCCCTCCACTTT.

The chain recombines TRBV29-1 with TRBJ2-5, with D perhaps matching TRBD1 (6 bases). From germline, CDR1 is SQVTM and CDR2 ANQGSEA. This CDR3 is built from 17 residues. Trimming left V 1 base short and J 4 bases short, with 22 bases between. CDR3 protein: CSVEVIYGTGLRETQYF. The CDR3 DNA reads as TGCAGCGTTGAAGTCATCTACGGTACAGGGCTTAGAGAGACCCAGTACTTC.

J is TRBJ1-5 and V is TRBV6-5, with D unresolved. V lost 8 bases, J lost 1 base, and 3 bases lay in between. Germline CDR1 is MNHEY and CDR2 is SVGAGI. The CDR3 contains 11 residues. In DNA, the CDR3 is TGTGCCAGCCGGAGCAATCAGCCCCAGCATTTT. This sequence encodes CASRSNQPQHF.

This clone was counted only a few times. Here the CDR3 DNA reads TGTGCCAGCACCAAACGGGGGACAGGCCTCAGCGGGCAGTATTTT. This gives the protein CASTKRGTGLSGQYF. The chain carries TRBV6-5 and TRBJ2-3; 8 nucleotides align to TRBD1. The V segment lost 7 bases and the J segment 11 bases; nucleotides outside the gene matches: 17. The germline gives CDR1 MNHEY, CDR2 SVGAGI. CDR3 length: 15 residues.

This clone was seen a single time. The chain carries TRBV7-2 and TRBJ2-1; D is unresolved. The CDR3 has 15 amino acids. Trimming cost V 1 base and J 0 bases, with 7 bases left between them. CDR1 and CDR2 from the germline V gene are SGHTA and FQGNSA. This CDR3 reads CASSLVGSSYNEQFF. CDR3 coding DNA: TGTGCCAGCAGCTTAGTTGGTAGCTCCTACAATGAGCAGTTCTTC. The entire variable domain, with the rest obtained from reference TRBV7-2 and TRBJ2-1, is as follows: GAGVSQSPSNKVTEKGKDVELRCDPISGHTALYWYRQSLGQGLEFLIYFQGNSAPDKSGLPSDRFSAERTGGSVSTLTIQRTQQEDSAVYLCASSLVGSSYNEQFFGPGTRLTVL.

This clone was picked up one time. This sequence joins TRBV13 and TRBJ2-2; no definite D call. CDR3 length equals 13 residues. Germline V CDR1 and CDR2: PRHDT, FYEKMQ (reference sequence). V gave up 5 bases and J gave up 3 bases, with 7 bases separating them. CDR3 coding DNA: TGTGCCAGCAGCCCACCAGACACCGGGGAGCTGTTTTTT. Translated: CASSPPDTGELFF.